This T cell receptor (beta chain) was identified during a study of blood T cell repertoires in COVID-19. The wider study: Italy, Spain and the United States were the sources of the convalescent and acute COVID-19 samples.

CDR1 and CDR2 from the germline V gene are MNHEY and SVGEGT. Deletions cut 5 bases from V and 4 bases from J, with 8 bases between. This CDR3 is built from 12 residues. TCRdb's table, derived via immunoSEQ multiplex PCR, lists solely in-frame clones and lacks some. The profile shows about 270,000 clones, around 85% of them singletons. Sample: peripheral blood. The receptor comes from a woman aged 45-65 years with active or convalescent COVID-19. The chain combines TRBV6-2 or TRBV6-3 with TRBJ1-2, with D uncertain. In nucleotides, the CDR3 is TGTGCCAGCAGTACAGTCTCCTATGGCTACACCTTC. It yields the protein CASSTVSYGYTF.